This is a list of T cell receptor beta chains from one sample in a study of early stage breast cancer tumors. Using immunoSEQ multiplex PCR, the repertoire was profiled, and TCRdb retains in-frame clones only, with some absent. The data contain over 25,000 clones, roughly three fifths of them seen just once; the ten biggest clones take up 7% to 9%. The sample taken for sequencing was breast tumor tissue. Source of these receptors: a person between 50 and 60 years old with breast cancer. Both conserved end residues are part of each CDR3. D genes are given only for firm matches. The listing skips clone size in some rows; elsewhere it reads once, few, many or a size class.

v_gene	abundance	d_gene	j_gene	CDR3nt	CDR3aa
TRBV7-9	few	TRBD1	TRBJ2-3	TGTGCCAGCAGGACAGGGTTGGAAATTACCACAGATACGCAGTATTTT	CASRTGLEITTDTQYF
TRBV7-2	.	.	TRBJ2-5	TGTGCCAGCAGCTTAGCTGGGGGCAGGGGGGGAGGGACCCAGTACTTC	CASSLAGGRGGGTQYF
TRBV9	.	TRBD2	TRBJ2-3	TGTGCCAGCAGCGTCTCCGGGACTAGTACAGATACGCAGTATTTT	CASSVSGTSTDTQYF
TRBV21-1	.	.	TRBJ1-5	TGTGCCAGCAGTGTGGGGCTACATTGGCATCATCAGCCCCAGCATTTT	CASSVGLHWHHQPQHF
TRBV15	few	TRBD1	TRBJ1-2	TGTGCCACCAGCAGAGCCGCCCCGACAGGGAGGGTATCCTATGGCTACACCTTC	CATSRAAPTGRVSYGYTF
TRBV10-2	few	TRBD1	TRBJ1-2	TGCGCCAGCAGTGAGTCGACAGGGGGCTACTATGGCTACACCTTC	CASSESTGGYYGYTF
TRBV18	.	.	TRBJ2-3	TGTGCCAGCTCACCACCGAGGCGGGAAAGGGGGGATACGCAGTATTTT	CASSPPRRERGDTQYF
TRBV19	.	.	TRBJ2-6	TGTGCCAGTAGTTTGGGTTTATCTGGGGCCAACGTCCTGACTTTC	CASSLGLSGANVLTF
TRBV5-6	.	TRBD1	TRBJ1-2	TGTGCCAGCAGCTTGCGGCAGGGGGACGGCTACACCTTC	CASSLRQGDGYTF
TRBV2	.	TRBD2	TRBJ2-7	TGTGCCAGCAGCGACGGGACTAGCTTGCGCGAGCAGTACTTC	CASSDGTSLREQYF
TRBV7-2	.	.	TRBJ2-4	TGTGCCAGCAGCACCGGGACTCAACCGCGGGTGGACATTCAGTACTTC	CASSTGTQPRVDIQYF
TRBV2	few	.	TRBJ1-2	TGTGCCAGCAGCTTCCTCCCCCAGGCGGACTATGGCTACACCTTC	CASSFLPQADYGYTF
TRBV27	.	.	TRBJ2-3	TGTGCCAGCAGTTCCCCCCCAAGCGATACGCAGTATTTT	CASSSPPSDTQYF
TRBV10-3	.	.	TRBJ1-2	TGTGCCATCAGTGAGTCGAACAGCGTGACCTATGGCTACACCTTC	CAISESNSVTYGYTF
TRBV13	.	TRBD2	TRBJ2-7	TGTGCCAGCAGCTGGAGAGCGGGAGGGCCACACTACGAGCAGTACTTC	CASSWRAGGPHYEQYF
TRBV28	.	.	TRBJ2-7	TGTGCCAGCAGTTTCCCACGACACGACTCCTACGAGCAGTACTTC	CASSFPRHDSYEQYF
TRBV29-1	medium-sized	.	TRBJ1-5	TGCAGCGCCGGGACCCCCAATCAGCCCCAGCATTTT	CSAGTPNQPQHF
TRBV5-4	medium-sized	.	TRBJ1-1	TGTGCCAGCAGCCGTTCCGAGGTGAACACTGAAGCTTTCTTT	CASSRSEVNTEAFF
TRBV4-1	.	.	TRBJ1-2	TGCGCCAGCAGCCAGGGGGGGCAAGGCGGGGGCTACACCTTC	CASSQGGQGGGYTF
TRBV6-5	few	.	TRBJ2-3	TGTGCCAGCGGTCGAGAACCCACAGATACGCAGTATTTT	CASGREPTDTQYF
TRBV11-2	few	.	TRBJ2-2	TGTGCCAGCAGCTTAAGCCAAGGGAACACCGGGGAGCTGTTTTTT	CASSLSQGNTGELFF
TRBV29-1	few	.	TRBJ1-1	TGCAGCGTTCTTGACAGCATGAACACTGAAGCTTTCTTT	CSVLDSMNTEAFF
TRBV11-2	once	.	TRBJ2-3	TGTGCCAGCAGCTGGGGGACTTTATTCACAGATACGCAGTATTTT	CASSWGTLFTDTQYF
TRBV7-4	.	TRBD2	TRBJ2-7	TGTGCCAGCAGCTTAGTCTGGACTAGCGGCCACGAGCAGTACTTC	CASSLVWTSGHEQYF
TRBV6-1	.	TRBD2	TRBJ2-3	TGTGCCAGCACCCCAGGACTAGTGGGATCAGATACGCAGTATTTT	CASTPGLVGSDTQYF
TRBV5-1	.	TRBD1	TRBJ1-5	TGCGCCAGCAGCTTGGGATACAGGGGAGGGAGCAATCAGCCCCAGCATTTT	CASSLGYRGGSNQPQHF
TRBV9	.	TRBD2	TRBJ2-5	TGTGCCAGCATCCTAGGACTAGCGGGAGGTTTACGAGAGACCCAGTACTTC	CASILGLAGGLRETQYF
TRBV11-2	few	.	TRBJ2-1	TGTGCCAGCAGCCTCAGAGCTTTCAATGAGCAGTTCTTC	CASSLRAFNEQFF
TRBV19	.	.	TRBJ1-1	TGTGCCACCAATCCACAGAGAAGATTGTCGGGGGACACTGAAGCTTTCTTT	CATNPQRRLSGDTEAFF
TRBV5-1	few	.	TRBJ1-2	TGCGCCAGCAGCGGGTGGGCGGCAGGGGATGGCTACACCTTC	CASSGWAAGDGYTF
TRBV4-2	.	TRBD2	TRBJ2-3	TGTGCCAGCAGCGCGTCTAGCGGGAGGGCCTCGGGCACAGATACGCAGTATTTT	CASSASSGRASGTDTQYF